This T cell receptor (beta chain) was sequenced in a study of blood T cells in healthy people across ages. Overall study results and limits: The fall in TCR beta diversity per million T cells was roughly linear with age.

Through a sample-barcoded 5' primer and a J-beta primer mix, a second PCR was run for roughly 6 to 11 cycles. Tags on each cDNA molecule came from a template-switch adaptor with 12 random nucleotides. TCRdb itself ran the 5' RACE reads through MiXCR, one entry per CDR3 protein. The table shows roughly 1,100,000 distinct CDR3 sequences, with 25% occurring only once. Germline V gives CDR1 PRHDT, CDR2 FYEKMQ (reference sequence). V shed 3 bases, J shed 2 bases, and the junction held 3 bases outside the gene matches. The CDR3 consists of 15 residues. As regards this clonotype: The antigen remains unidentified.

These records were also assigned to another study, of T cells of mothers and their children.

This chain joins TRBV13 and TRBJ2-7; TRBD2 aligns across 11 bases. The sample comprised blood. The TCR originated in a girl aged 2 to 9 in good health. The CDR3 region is CASSFSGGAPYEQYF. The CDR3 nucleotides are TGTGCCAGCAGCTTTAGCGGGGGGGCCCCCTACGAGCAGTACTTC.